One and the same sample provided the 32 T cell receptor beta chains below, sequenced in a study of cytomegalovirus exposure and HLA in healthy donors. The primer mix had 60 Vbeta and 13 Jbeta primers. Assay: immunoSEQ multiplex PCR; the TCRdb copy retains only in-frame clones and omits some. This repertoire comprises more than 100,000 clones; its ten largest clones make up approximately 1.5%. Sequencing was done on a sample of PBMCs. All receptors derive from a middle-aged woman in good health and CMV-seronegative.

J is TRBJ1-5 and V is TRBV10-3, with D maybe TRBD1 (5 bases). Germline V gives CDR1 ENHRY, CDR2 SYGVKD. Trimming removed 0 bases from V and 6 bases from J, with 12 bases in between. The CDR3 consists of 15 residues. CDR3 loop: CAISESFQGGQPQHF. The CDR3 nucleotides read TGTGCCATCAGTGAGTCGTTCCAGGGTGGTCAGCCCCAGCATTTT.

This chain links TRBV5-4 with TRBJ1-3, with D tentatively TRBD1 (5 bases). The V and J ends lost 4 bases and 1 base respectively, with 12 bases between them. The length of the CDR3 is 15 residues. Germline V CDR1 and CDR2: SGHNT, YYREEE (reference sequence). The CDR3 sequence: CASSQPGTSGNTIYF. Here the CDR3 DNA reads TGTGCCAGCAGCCAACCCGGGACTTCTGGAAACACCATATATTTT.

This chain connects TRBV7-2 to TRBJ2-3, with 9 positions matching TRBD1. CDR1 is SGHTA and CDR2 is FQGNSA in the germline V gene. This CDR3 spans 19 amino acids. The trim removed 4 bases at V and 1 base at J, leaving 15 bases unmatched. CDR3 region: CASSSYESWTGEGTDTQYF. In DNA form, the CDR3 reads TGTGCCAGCAGCTCGTACGAAAGTTGGACAGGGGAGGGCACAGATACGCAGTATTTT.

V and J are TRBV9 and TRBJ2-7, with 10 bases that match TRBD1. The ends lost 5 bases at V and 6 bases at J; junction bases unmatched: 11. This CDR3 spans 15 amino acids. CDR1 SGDLS and CDR2 YYNGEE come from the germline V gene. The CDR3 DNA reads TGTGCCAGCAGGGATTCCGGGACAGGGGTCAGCGAGCAGTACTTC. Its translation: CASRDSGTGVSEQYF. The whole variable domain, remainder taken from reference TRBV9 and TRBJ2-7, is DSGVTQTPKHLITATGQRVTLRCSPRSGDLSVYWYQQSLDQGLQFLIQYYNGEERAKGNILERFSAQQFPDLHSELNLSSLELGDSALYFCASRDSGTGVSEQYFGPGTRLTVT.

The CDR3 sequence: CASSLSRGNQETQYF. CDR3 bases: TGTGCCAGCAGCCTCTCACGGGGGAACCAAGAGACCCAGTACTTC. The chain recombines TRBV7-9 with TRBJ2-5; D is possibly TRBD2 (6 bases). Trimming pared 5 bases from V and 0 bases from J, leaving 13 bases between. The germline V gene encodes CDR1 SEHNR and CDR2 FQNEAQ (reference sequence). The CDR3 covers 15 residues. Drawing the rest from reference TRBV7-9 and TRBJ2-5, the complete variable domain is DTGVSQNPRHKITKRGQNVTFRCDPISEHNRLYWYRQTLGQGPEFLTYFQNEAQLEKSRLLSDRFSAERPKGSFSTLEIQRTEQGDSAMYLCASSLSRGNQETQYFGPGTRLLVL.

The chain combines TRBV21-1 with TRBJ2-7; the table's TRBD2 call for D was not verified on the DNA. TRBV21-1 is classified as a pseudogene. The CDR3 spans 10 residues. This CDR3 reads CASSLLREYV. The CDR3 DNA follows: TGTGCCAGCAGCCTCCTTAGGGAGTACGTC.

The chain employs TRBV6-1 and TRBJ1-5, with 7 bases that match TRBD1. The CDR3 consists of 15 residues. From germline, CDR1 is MNHNS and CDR2 SASEGT. J gave up 7 bases and V 6 bases, and 12 bases lay outside the gene matches. This CDR3 is CASRPLVGGRQPQHF. The CDR3 coding sequence is TGTGCCAGCAGACCCTTAGTAGGGGGCCGACAGCCCCAGCATTTT.

This chain uses TRBV7-2 with TRBJ2-1, with 7 positions matching TRBD2. The length of the CDR3 is 15 residues. CDR1 and CDR2 from the germline V gene are SGHTA and FQGNSA. The ends lost 1 base at V and 6 bases at J; junction bases unmatched: 6. The CDR3 loop reads CASSLVPGGFNEQFF. For the CDR3, the DNA is TGTGCCAGCAGCTTAGTTCCGGGGGGTTTCAATGAGCAGTTCTTC.

This chain joins TRBV6-6 and TRBJ2-7, with 9 bases lining up with TRBD1. The junction had 5 bases not matched to a gene; V was cut back by 5 bases and J by 3 bases. Germline V gives CDR1 MNHNY, CDR2 SVGAGI (reference sequence). The CDR3 has 14 residues. The CDR3 loop reads CASSRMDRGYEQYF. The CDR3 nucleotides read TGTGCCAGCAGTCGAATGGACAGGGGCTACGAGCAGTACTTC.

The chain links TRBV6-6 to TRBJ1-6; possible D gene TRBD1, 6 bases. This CDR3 is 16 amino acids long. The V gene's germline CDR1 is MNHNY and CDR2 SVGAGI (reference sequence). V lost 2 bases and J 2 bases, leaving 10 bases between the germline ends. DNA of the CDR3: TGTGCCAGCAGTTACCGGGGGGGCACCTATAATTCACCCCTCCACTTT. The encoded protein is CASSYRGGTYNSPLHF.

The rearrangement uses TRBV28 and TRBJ1-1, with TRBD1 identical over 7 bases. The CDR3 totals 13 residues. CDR1 MDHEN and CDR2 SYDVKM come from the germline V gene. The ends lost 8 bases at V and 3 bases at J; junction bases unmatched: 6. CDR3 sequence (DNA): TGTGCCAGCGGTCCAACAGGGGACACTGAAGCTTTCTTT. This sequence encodes CASGPTGDTEAFF.

The chain carries TRBV2 and TRBJ2-1; perhaps TRBD1 as D (6 bases). The germline V and J ends were trimmed by 7 bases and 3 bases, with 13 bases remaining between them. Germline values: CDR1 SNHLY, CDR2 FYNNEI. This CDR3 has 14 residues. The CDR3 sequence is CASIKRGSYNEQFF. The CDR3 nucleotides read TGTGCCAGCATTAAGAGGGGGAGCTACAATGAGCAGTTCTTC.

The V and J genes are TRBV5-5 and TRBJ1-2; the D gene is possibly TRBD1 (5 bases). The CDR3 spans 14 residues. The germline V gene has CDR1 SGHKS and CDR2 YYEKEE (reference sequence). V was trimmed by 0 bases and J by 5 bases, leaving 11 bases between them. CDR3: CASSLADSLYGYTF. The CDR3 region has the DNA TGTGCCAGCAGCTTGGCCGACAGCCTGTATGGCTACACCTTC. Full variable domain (missing parts from reference TRBV5-5 and TRBJ1-2): DAGVTQSPTHLIKTRGQQVTLRCSPISGHKSVSWYQQVLGQGPQFIFQYYEKEERGRGNFPDRFSARQFPNYSSELNVNALLLGDSALYLCASSLADSLYGYTFGSGTRLTVV.

The chain is built from TRBV19 and TRBJ2-2; TRBD2 is a possible D gene (6 bases). The CDR3 sequence is 15 residues long. From germline, CDR1 is LNHDA and CDR2 SQIVND (reference sequence). V dropped 4 bases and J dropped 1 base, with 10 bases sitting between them. CDR3 sequence: CASSRGDLNTGELFF. The CDR3 DNA reads TGTGCCAGTAGTAGGGGGGACCTGAACACCGGGGAGCTGTTTTTT.

This chain links TRBV6-1 with TRBJ1-4; 7 positions match TRBD1. V gave up 6 bases and J gave up 8 bases; unmatched junction bases: 6. This CDR3 is 13 amino acids long. In germline, CDR1 is MNHNS, CDR2 SASEGT. This CDR3 reads CASSPGQLEKLFF. CDR3 nucleotide sequence: TGTGCCAGCAGCCCGGGACAGCTCGAAAAACTGTTTTTT.

The genes are TRBV9 and TRBJ2-5, with D perhaps TRBD1 (6 bases). Trimming pared 0 bases from V and 4 bases from J, leaving 13 bases between. This CDR3 contains 15 residues. Germline V CDR1 and CDR2: SGDLS, YYNGEE. The CDR3 bases are TGTGCCAGCAGCGTAGGGGCAGGGGCAAGAGAGACCCAGTACTTC. Protein product: CASSVGAGARETQYF.

The chain carries TRBV7-9 and TRBJ1-4; unclear D gene. V lost 1 base and J 5 bases, leaving 5 bases between the germline ends. This CDR3 comprises 13 residues. In germline, CDR1 is SEHNR, CDR2 FQNEAQ (reference sequence). This CDR3 reads CASSLGLNEKLFF. As DNA, the CDR3 is TGTGCCAGCAGCTTAGGGCTGAATGAAAAACTGTTTTTT. Together with reference TRBV7-9 and TRBJ1-4, the CDR3 gives the full variable domain: DTGVSQNPRHKITKRGQNVTFRCDPISEHNRLYWYRQTLGQGPEFLTYFQNEAQLEKSRLLSDRFSAERPKGSFSTLEIQRTEQGDSAMYLCASSLGLNEKLFFGSGTQLSVL.

The chain is built from TRBV25-1 and TRBJ1-3, with 8 positions matching TRBD1. This CDR3 has 16 amino acids. CDR1 is MGHDK and CDR2 is SYGVNS in the germline V gene. The trim removed 6 bases at V and 0 bases at J, leaving 7 bases unmatched. This chain's CDR3 is CASRRQGANSGNTIYF. The CDR3 DNA sequence: TGTGCCAGCAGGCGTCAGGGGGCAAACTCTGGAAACACCATATATTTT.

The chain combines TRBV13 with TRBJ1-4, with D perhaps TRBD1 (6 bases). The CDR3 contains 15 residues. Per the germline V gene, CDR1 is PRHDT and CDR2 is FYEKMQ (reference sequence). The V gene lost 4 bases and the J gene lost 1 base, with 10 bases spanning the gap. In DNA, the CDR3 is TGTGCCAGCAGCTACAACAGGGTAACTAATGAAAAACTGTTTTTT. Translation: CASSYNRVTNEKLFF.

The gene calls are TRBV10-3 and TRBJ2-2; a possible D gene is TRBD1 (7 bases). V dropped 7 bases and J dropped 5 bases, with 11 bases sitting between them. CDR1 and CDR2 from the germline V gene are ENHRY and SYGVKD. CDR3 length equals 13 residues. The CDR3 protein is CAITAGGTGELFF. CDR3 DNA sequence: TGTGCCATCACCGCAGGGGGGACCGGGGAGCTGTTTTTT.

The genes are TRBV6-6 and TRBJ2-3; D might be TRBD2 (6 bases). The CDR3 consists of 16 residues. V lost 7 bases and J 2 bases, leaving 19 bases between the germline ends. Germline CDR1 and CDR2: MNHNY and SVGAGI (reference sequence). For the CDR3, the DNA is TGTGCCAGCACTACGACCGGGACTCCGACCACAGATACGCAGTATTTT. This sequence encodes CASTTTGTPTTDTQYF.

V gene TRBV28 combines with J gene TRBJ1-2, with D maybe TRBD1 (6 bases). The V end lost 1 base, the J end lost 0 bases, and 9 bases lay between the germline ends. The CDR3 loop spans 15 amino acids. Per the germline V gene, CDR1 is MDHEN and CDR2 is SYDVKM. CDR3 protein: CASSLSGASNYGYTF. CDR3 bases: TGTGCCAGCAGTTTATCAGGGGCCTCTAACTATGGCTACACCTTC.

The chain has TRBV5-1 and TRBJ1-1; TRBD1 matches at 8 bases. In germline, CDR1 is SGHRS, CDR2 YFSETQ. Trimming took 4 bases from V and 1 from J; bases not matched to a gene: 6. The CDR3 covers 15 residues. CDR3 region: CASSEGQVKNTEAFF. DNA for the CDR3: TGCGCCAGCAGCGAGGGACAGGTTAAGAACACTGAAGCTTTCTTT.

The chain carries TRBV7-6 and TRBJ1-4; the match to TRBD1 covers 8 bases. Looked up from germline, CDR1 is SGHVS and CDR2 is FNYEAQ. CDR3 size: 14 residues. V was clipped by 5 bases and J by 6 bases; unmatched bases: 5. CDR3 nucleotides: TGTGCCAGCAGCCGACAGGGGCGGGATGAAAAACTGTTTTTT. Translating gives CASSRQGRDEKLFF.

The gene calls are TRBV7-8 and TRBJ2-3; weak D call: TRBD2 (6 bases). V was trimmed by 5 bases and J by 4 bases, leaving 22 bases between them. This CDR3 comprises 17 residues. Germline V CDR1 and CDR2: SGHVS, FQNEAQ. CDR3 coding DNA: TGTGCCAGCAGCCCCGTCGGACGGCGAGGAGGGCCAGATACGCAGTATTTT. Translated, it gives CASSPVGRRGGPDTQYF.

The chain employs TRBV4-3 and TRBJ1-3; D perhaps matches TRBD1 (5 bases). The CDR3 has 17 residues. Deletions cut 1 base from V and 1 base from J, with 14 bases between. The V gene's germline CDR1 is LGHNA and CDR2 YSLEER. DNA for the CDR3: TGCGCCAGCAGCCAAGGATCTCGGGGACTATCTGGAAACACCATATATTTT. Its protein is CASSQGSRGLSGNTIYF.

The chain joins TRBV5-6 to TRBJ2-5; no firm D call. The CDR3 spans 16 residues. Germline CDR1 is SGHDT and CDR2 is YYEEEE. V gave up 0 bases and J gave up 1 base, with 13 bases separating them. CDR3 in DNA: TGTGCCAGCAGCTTGGTGTCTTTTGCAGTCCAAGAGACCCAGTACTTC. Translation gives CASSLVSFAVQETQYF.

The V and J genes are TRBV27 and TRBJ1-6; tentative D call: TRBD1 (6 bases). Germline CDR1 and CDR2: MNHEY and SMNVEV (reference sequence). Trimming shortened V by 7 bases and J by 1 base, and 11 bases separated the two germline ends. CDR3 length: 15 residues. CDR3 protein: CASTPRGSYNSPLHF. CDR3 sequence (DNA): TGTGCCAGCACCCCTAGGGGGTCCTATAATTCACCCCTCCACTTT.

The CDR3 loop reads CASSRQGSAEAFF. CDR3 DNA sequence: TGTGCCAGCAGTCGTCAGGGGAGCGCTGAAGCTTTCTTT. The gene calls are TRBV6-5 and TRBJ1-1; D possibly corresponds to TRBD1 (6 bases). Germline V lookup: CDR1 MNHEY, CDR2 SVGAGI. With 5 bases removed from V and 6 bases from J, the gap between germline ends came to 13 bases. The CDR3 runs 13 residues.

Of note for this clone: Germline is not matched at one junction end, which may reflect a read error. The chain uses TRBV9 and TRBJ1-2; D possibly corresponds to TRBD1 (6 bases). There are 15 residues in the CDR3. CDR1 SGDLS and CDR2 YYNGEE come from the germline V gene. CDR3: CASSVDSQANYGHTF. The CDR3 DNA is TGTGCCAGCAGTGTGGACAGCCAAGCTAACTATGGCCACACCTTC.

The CDR3 DNA follows: TGCGCCAGCAAGACTAGCGGTAACACCGGGGAGCTGTTTTTT. The encoded protein is CASKTSGNTGELFF. This chain joins TRBV5-1 and TRBJ2-2; TRBD2 aligns across 9 bases. The CDR3 is made up of 14 amino acids. Germline CDR1 and CDR2: SGHRS and YFSETQ. Trimming cost V 6 bases and J 2 bases; bases outside gene matches: 2.

V usage is TRBV7-9 and J usage is TRBJ2-7, with a tentative D call TRBD1 (5 bases). V was cut by 5 bases and J by 1 base, with 9 bases left in between. Germline CDR1 and CDR2: SEHNR and FQNEAQ (reference sequence). This CDR3 is built from 13 residues. The CDR3: CASSQGDSYEQYF. As DNA, the CDR3 is TGTGCCAGCAGCCAAGGGGATTCCTACGAGCAGTACTTC.